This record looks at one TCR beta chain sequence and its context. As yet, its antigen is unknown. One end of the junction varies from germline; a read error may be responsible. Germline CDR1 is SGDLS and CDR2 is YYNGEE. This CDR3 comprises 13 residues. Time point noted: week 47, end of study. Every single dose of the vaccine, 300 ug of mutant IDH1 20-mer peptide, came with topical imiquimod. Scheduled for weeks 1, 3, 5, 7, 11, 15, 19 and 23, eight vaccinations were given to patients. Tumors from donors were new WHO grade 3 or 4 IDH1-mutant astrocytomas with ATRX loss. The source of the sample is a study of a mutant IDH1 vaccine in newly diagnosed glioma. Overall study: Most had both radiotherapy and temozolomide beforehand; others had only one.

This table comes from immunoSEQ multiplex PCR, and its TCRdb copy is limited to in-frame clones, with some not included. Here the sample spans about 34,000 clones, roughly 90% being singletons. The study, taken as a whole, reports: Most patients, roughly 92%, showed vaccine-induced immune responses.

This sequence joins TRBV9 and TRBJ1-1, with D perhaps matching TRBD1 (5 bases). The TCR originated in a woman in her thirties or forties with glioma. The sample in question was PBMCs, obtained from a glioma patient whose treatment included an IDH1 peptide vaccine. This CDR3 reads CASSVVGLGLTSF. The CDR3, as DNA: TGTGCCAGCAGCGTAGTTGGCCTGGGACTCACCTCATTT.